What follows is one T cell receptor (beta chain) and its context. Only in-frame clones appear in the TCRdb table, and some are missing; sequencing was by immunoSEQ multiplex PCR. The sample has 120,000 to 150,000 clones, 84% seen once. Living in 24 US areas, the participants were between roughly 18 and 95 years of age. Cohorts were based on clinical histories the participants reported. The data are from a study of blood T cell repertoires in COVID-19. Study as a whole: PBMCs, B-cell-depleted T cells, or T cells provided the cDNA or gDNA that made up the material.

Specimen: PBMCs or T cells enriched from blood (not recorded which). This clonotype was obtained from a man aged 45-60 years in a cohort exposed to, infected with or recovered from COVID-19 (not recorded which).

The chain's CDR3 is CASSRGLPNEQFF. For the CDR3, the DNA is TGTGCCAGCAGCCGGGGACTACCAAATGAGCAGTTCTTC. The chain carries TRBV7-2 and TRBJ2-1; 7 bases are a match to TRBD2. CDR1 SGHTA and CDR2 FQGNSA come from the germline V gene. The CDR3 is 13 amino acids. V lost 5 bases and J lost 7; bases outside the gene matches: 5.